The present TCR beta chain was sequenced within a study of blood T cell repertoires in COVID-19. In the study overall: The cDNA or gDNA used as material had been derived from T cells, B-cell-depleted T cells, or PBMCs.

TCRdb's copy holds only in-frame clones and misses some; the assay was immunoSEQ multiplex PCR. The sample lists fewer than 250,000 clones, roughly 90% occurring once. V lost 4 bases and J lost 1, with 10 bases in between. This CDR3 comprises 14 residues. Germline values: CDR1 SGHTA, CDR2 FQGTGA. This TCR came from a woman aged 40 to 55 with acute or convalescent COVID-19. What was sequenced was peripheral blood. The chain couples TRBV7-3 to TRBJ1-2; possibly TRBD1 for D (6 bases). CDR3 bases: TGTGCCAGCAGCTCCCGGGACATTAACTATGGCTACACCTTC. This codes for CASSSRDINYGYTF.